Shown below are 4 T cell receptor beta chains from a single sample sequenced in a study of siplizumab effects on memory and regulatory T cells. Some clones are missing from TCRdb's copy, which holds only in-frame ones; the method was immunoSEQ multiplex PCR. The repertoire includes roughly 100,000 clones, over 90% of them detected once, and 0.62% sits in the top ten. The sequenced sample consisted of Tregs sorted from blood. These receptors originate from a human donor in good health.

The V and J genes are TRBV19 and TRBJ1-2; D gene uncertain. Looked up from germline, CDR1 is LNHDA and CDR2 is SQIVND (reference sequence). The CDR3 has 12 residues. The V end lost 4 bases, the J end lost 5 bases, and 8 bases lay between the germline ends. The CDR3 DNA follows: TGTGCCAGTAGTAGTTTGGGGTATGGCTACACCTTC. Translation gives CASSSLGYGYTF.

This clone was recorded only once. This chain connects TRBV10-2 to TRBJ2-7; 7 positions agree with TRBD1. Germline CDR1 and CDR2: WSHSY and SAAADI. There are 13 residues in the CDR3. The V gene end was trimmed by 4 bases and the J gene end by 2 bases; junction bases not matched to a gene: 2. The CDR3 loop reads CASSADRAYEQYF. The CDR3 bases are TGCGCCAGCAGTGCCGACAGGGCCTACGAGCAGTACTTC.

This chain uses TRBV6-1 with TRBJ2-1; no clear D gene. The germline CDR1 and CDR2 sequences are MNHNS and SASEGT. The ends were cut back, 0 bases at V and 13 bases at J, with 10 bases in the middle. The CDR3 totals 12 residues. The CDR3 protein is CASSEALGKQFF. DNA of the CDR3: TGTGCCAGCAGTGAAGCGCTGGGCAAACAGTTCTTC.

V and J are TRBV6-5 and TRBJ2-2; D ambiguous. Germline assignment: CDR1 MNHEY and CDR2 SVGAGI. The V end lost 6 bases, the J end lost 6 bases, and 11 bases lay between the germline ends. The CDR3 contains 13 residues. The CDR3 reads CASRELGAGELFF. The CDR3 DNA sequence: TGTGCCAGCAGGGAGTTAGGAGCCGGGGAGCTGTTTTTT.